This T cell receptor beta chain was identified in a study of blood T cell repertoires in COVID-19 (dated by TCRdb to about 2020). General notes on the study: Recovered participants in ImmuneRACE Cohort 3 were defined by two consecutive negative NP/OP PCR tests, clearance by a healthcare professional, or resolution of symptoms. Subjects who had been exposed to COVID-19, were actively infected with it, or had recovered from it provided the deeply sampled blood TCRbeta repertoires that made up the dataset. The collaborator samples originated in the United States, Italy and Spain and spanned the acute and convalescent phases of COVID-19. The repertoires were released in a freely available public database meant as a resource for research on the immune response to SARS-CoV-2. The sample metadata nearly always contained a de-identified subject ID, COVID-19 status, age in years and sex. The samples were drawn from the first 160 participants of the ongoing ImmuneRACE study and from about 1,200 subjects provided by 6 global collaborators. The material from the prospective study consisted of cDNA or gDNA derived from T cells, B-cell-depleted T cells, or PBMCs. HLA class I and class II types, where available, came from metadata supplied by the sample provider rather than from assay-based typing. What the research found in general, with its limitations: How much clinical and demographic metadata was included differed by source and by participant, and the metadata was provided uncurated.

Note on this clone: It has no known antigen specificity. No base-level quality is on record; no much larger clone is a single base apart.

Participants in the prospective study were aged roughly 18 to 89 years, lived in under 30 United States geographic areas, and enrolled through a virtual design. In the prospective study, participants were assigned to cohorts based on the clinical history participants reported in a screening survey and a study questionnaire. Each participant in the prospective study had whole blood, serum and a nasopharyngeal or oropharyngeal swab collected by mobile phlebotomists. Prospective study participants could optionally give additional blood draws and questionnaires over an approximately 2-month period. Before DNA extraction, blood samples from the prospective study were shipped at room temperature or frozen. Based on the germline V gene, the CDR1 and CDR2 sequences are SGHRS and YFSETQ. Trimming accounts for 1 base at V and 6 bases at J, while the number of junction bases matched to no gene is 12. Including the terminal cysteine and phenylalanine, the CDR3 comprises 18 residues. Of all the DNA, just the CDR3 is kept, 54 bases in frame from base 1.

TCRbeta CDR3 regions were amplified from genomic DNA by means of the immunoSEQ Assay, a bias-controlled multiplex PCR. The paper's data handling went like this. Within the assay, amplification of reference gene primers was used to estimate how many nucleated cells each sample contained. To quantify the absolute abundance of each unique TCRbeta CDR3 rearrangement, sequence reads were collapsed and filtered. For each sample, productive Simpson clonality was calculated as the square root of Simpson's diversity index over productive rearrangements. TCRdb re-hosts the immuneACCESS table, in-frame sequences only. Its copies lack some clones; in the studies checked, an unresolved V gene accounts for under half of them, and the cause for the rest is not known. Clonal size and the V and J genes are those of that table, whereas D and trimming came from the DNA. Within this sample are approximately 140,000 clones, with over 70% of them counted one time only. The biggest ten clones account for roughly 4.3% of the sample.

Sequenced sample: PBMCs or T cells enriched from blood (not recorded which). This sequence uses TRBV5-1 and TRBJ2-3; TRBD2 matches 12 bases in the middle. The sequence came from a man aged 50 to 59 in a cohort exposed to, infected with or recovered from COVID-19 (not recorded which). Here the CDR3 is given as CASSLPSGGAKTRDTQYF. Here is the DNA: TGCGCCAGCAGCTTGCCTAGCGGGGGGGCCAAAACCCGGGATACGCAGTATTTT.